The 3 T cell receptor beta chains presented below share a single source sample, sequenced in a study of cytomegalovirus exposure and HLA in healthy donors. The primer mix had 60 Vbeta and 13 Jbeta primers. Method: immunoSEQ multiplex PCR; TCRdb's copy keeps in-frame clones and lacks some. The top ten hold around 2% of the sample, which has about 250,000 clones, more than 55% seen once. Material for sequencing was PBMCs. The receptor source for this set is a female donor in good health and CMV-seronegative.

The chain combines TRBV27 with TRBJ2-2, with 11 bases matching TRBD2. The CDR3 loop spans 18 amino acids. V gave up 0 bases and J gave up 6 bases; unmatched junction bases: 9. CDR1 MNHEY and CDR2 SMNVEV come from the germline V gene (reference sequence). CDR3 loop: CASSLSLSLLAGAGELFF. The CDR3 region has the DNA TGTGCCAGCAGTTTATCGCTAAGTCTACTAGCGGGAGCCGGGGAGCTGTTTTTT.

This chain connects TRBV18 to TRBJ2-2, with 10 bases matching TRBD2. CDR1 and CDR2 from the germline V gene are KGHSH and LQKENI. Trimming cost V 3 bases and J 3 bases; bases outside gene matches: 7. The CDR3 consists of 17 residues. The CDR3 sequence is CASSPPAGGPDTGELFF. The CDR3 DNA reads as TGTGCCAGCTCACCCCCAGCGGGAGGGCCGGACACCGGGGAGCTGTTTTTT.

This chain joins TRBV6-6 and TRBJ2-5, with a weak D call TRBD1 (5 bases). V was cut by 6 bases and J by 1 base, with 12 bases left in between. The CDR3 contains 14 residues. Germline-derived CDR1 and CDR2 are MNHNY and SVGAGI (reference sequence). The CDR3 coding sequence is TGTGCCAGCAGCGCAACAGGAACCCAAGAGACCCAGTACTTC. Translated: CASSATGTQETQYF.